This T cell receptor (beta chain) was retrieved from a study of T-cell reconstitution after alpha-beta-depleted transplantation in children. General study points: TCRbeta diversity was high at day 60 in some patients (a result of surviving recipient T cells and thymic progenitors). Reports say that about two months after transplant, the alpha-beta T cells came out of several hundred graft clones that had expanded. T-cell numbers and diversity, one year after transplant, stemmed largely from T cells that were newly produced.

Unique molecular identifiers featured in how the TCRbeta library was prepared. TCRdb itself ran the PCR reads through MiXCR, one entry per CDR3 protein. The sample lists some 830,000 distinct CDR3 sequences; approximately 15% were seen once. Worth noting for this clonotype: Antigen specificity is unknown.

The length of the CDR3 is 15 residues. Germline values: CDR1 LGHDT, CDR2 YNNKEL (reference sequence). The V end lost 4 bases, the J end lost 9 bases, and 19 bases lay between the germline ends. The source is a male patient younger than 18 who had a stem cell transplant for acute lymphoblastic leukemia, so the T cells may come from the graft donor. Sequenced here: PBMCs, mostly from graft donor cells, sampled 360 days after TCRalphabeta/CD19-depleted stem cell transplant. The chain uses TRBV3-1 and TRBJ2-4; perhaps TRBD2 as D (5 bases). The CDR3 region is CASSPRPGNAVIQYF. The CDR3 DNA reads TGTGCCAGCAGCCCCAGGCCGGGGAATGCGGTCATTCAGTACTTC. The complete variable domain, with remaining parts taken from reference TRBV3-1 and TRBJ2-4, reads DTAVSQTPKYLVTQMGNDKSIKCEQNLGHDTMYWYKQDSKKFLKIMFSYNNKELIINETVPNRFSPKSPDKAHLNLHINSLELGDSAVYFCASSPRPGNAVIQYFGAGTRLSVL.